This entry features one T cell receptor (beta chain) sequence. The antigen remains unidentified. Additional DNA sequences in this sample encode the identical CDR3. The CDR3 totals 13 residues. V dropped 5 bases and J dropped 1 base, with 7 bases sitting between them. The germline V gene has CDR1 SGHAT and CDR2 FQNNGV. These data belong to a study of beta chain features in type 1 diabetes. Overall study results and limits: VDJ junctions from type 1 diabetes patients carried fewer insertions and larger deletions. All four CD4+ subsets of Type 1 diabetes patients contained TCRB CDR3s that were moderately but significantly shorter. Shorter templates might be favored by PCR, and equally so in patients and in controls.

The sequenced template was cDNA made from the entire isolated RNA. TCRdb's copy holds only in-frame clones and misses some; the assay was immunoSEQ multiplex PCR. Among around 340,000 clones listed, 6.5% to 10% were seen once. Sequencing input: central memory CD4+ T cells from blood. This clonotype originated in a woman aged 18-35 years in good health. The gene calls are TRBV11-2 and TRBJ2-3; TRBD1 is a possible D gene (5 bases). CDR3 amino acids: CASSLTGTDTQYF. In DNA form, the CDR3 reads TGTGCCAGCAGCCTGACAGGCACAGATACGCAGTATTTT.